These T cell receptor beta chains were read from a single sample in a study of blood T cells in healthy people across ages. A single record per CDR3 protein comes from TCRdb applying MiXCR to the 5' RACE reads. The sample holds 450,000 to 700,000 distinct CDR3 sequences, roughly 29% seen once. The source material was blood. These receptors all stem from a woman aged 70-85 years in good health. CDR3s include the opening cysteine and the closing phenylalanine or tryptophan. D genes are given only for firm matches. Part of the rows lack a size; the others show once, few, many or a class for expanded clones.

CDR3: CASRRNGQGPYEQYF
DNA: TGTGCCAGCAGACGAAATGGACAGGGACCCTACGAGCAGTACTTC
V: TRBV7-9
J: TRBJ2-7
D: TRBD1
size: many

CDR3: CASSHRSGGASETQYF
DNA: TGTGCCAGCAGCCACCGTAGCGGGGGGGCCTCGGAGACCCAGTACTTC
V: TRBV3-1
J: TRBJ2-5
D: TRBD2
size: NA

CDR3: CSVAPAQEAQYF
DNA: TGCAGCGTTGCTCCGGCGCAAGAGGCCCAGTACTTC
V: TRBV29-1
J: TRBJ2-5
D: NA
size: NA

CDR3: CASSYSGQTYEQYF
DNA: TGTGCCAGCAGTTACTCCGGTCAGACCTACGAGCAGTACTTC
V: TRBV6-2/TRBV6-3
J: TRBJ2-7
D: NA
size: NA

CDR3: CANSMDYINTEAFF
DNA: TGTGCCAACAGCATGGACTACATAAACACTGAAGCTTTCTTT
V: TRBV10-3
J: TRBJ1-1
D: NA
size: few

CDR3: CASSAGLVSSYKQYF
DNA: TGTGCTAGCAGCGCGGGACTAGTTTCTTCCTACAAGCAGTACTTC
V: TRBV7-7
J: TRBJ2-4
D: TRBD2
size: NA

CDR3: CASSLSPGQPYEQYF
DNA: TGTGCCAGCAGTTTATCCCCGGGACAGCCTTACGAGCAGTACTTC
V: TRBV27
J: TRBJ2-7
D: TRBD1
size: NA

CDR3: CASSQRGPKNIQYF
DNA: TGTGCCAGCAGCCAAAGGGGTCCCAAAAACATTCAGTACTTC
V: TRBV3-1
J: TRBJ2-4
D: NA
size: NA

CDR3: CASSPSGTGAPYGYTF
DNA: TGTGCCAGCAGCCCCTCGGGAACAGGTGCGCCCTATGGCTACACCTTC
V: TRBV7-6
J: TRBJ1-2
D: NA
size: NA

CDR3: CSVSPPAGGRETQYF
DNA: TGCAGCGTGAGCCCCCCAGCGGGGGGCCGAGAGACCCAGTACTTC
V: TRBV29-1
J: TRBJ2-5
D: TRBD2
size: NA

CDR3: CASSWRQGDGYTF
DNA: TGTGCCAGCAGCTGGAGACAGGGGGATGGCTACACCTTC
V: TRBV7-9
J: TRBJ1-2
D: TRBD1
size: NA

CDR3: CSAPKTASEQFF
DNA: TGCAGTGCTCCAAAGACGGCTAGTGAGCAGTTCTTC
V: TRBV20-1
J: TRBJ2-1
D: NA
size: few

CDR3: CASSLFRGGDSPLHF
DNA: TGTGCCAGCAGCTTATTCAGGGGTGGTGATTCACCCCTCCACTTT
V: TRBV7-9
J: TRBJ1-6
D: NA
size: few

CDR3: CASSLWASWDNEQYF
DNA: TGTGCCAGCAGTTTATGGGCCTCCTGGGACAACGAGCAGTACTTC
V: TRBV12-3/TRBV12-4
J: TRBJ2-7
D: NA
size: NA

CDR3: CASSYSTLAGRETQYF
DNA: TGTGCCAGCAGTTACTCGACCCTAGCGGGACGTGAGACCCAGTACTTC
V: TRBV6-5
J: TRBJ2-5
D: TRBD2
size: NA